The 23 T cell receptor beta chains given below trace back to one sample, sequenced in a study of T cells in localized non-small cell lung cancer (dated by TCRdb to 2018 to 2020). Libraries were built with the immunoSEQ multiplex PCR assay. Drawn from immuneACCESS, this table holds only the in-frame rearrangements with V and J called that TCRdb kept. Clones are partly lost; checked studies trace under half to an unresolved V gene and leave the rest unexplained. This sample holds around 78,000 clones; approximately 90% were observed only once. The ten most abundant clones make up around a fifth of the sample. The starting material was peripheral blood, obtained before any cancer treatment. All receptors derive from a woman aged 40 to 75 with stage I squamous cell lung carcinoma.

This chain links TRBV4-1 with TRBJ1-1; TRBD1 is a possible D gene (6 bases). V lost 0 bases, J lost 3 bases, and 11 bases lay in between. Germline CDR1 MGHRA, CDR2 YSYEKL. The CDR3 contains 15 residues. The CDR3: CASSQEHREDTEAFF. The CDR3, as DNA: TGCGCCAGCAGCCAAGAACACAGGGAGGACACTGAAGCTTTCTTT.

The chain joins TRBV5-1 to TRBJ1-4; D not certain. Germline CDR1 and CDR2: SGHRS and YFSETQ. The CDR3 is made up of 13 amino acids. Trimming took off 4 bases at V and 4 bases at J, with 8 bases between the two ends. The CDR3 region is CASSMGDNEKLFF. The CDR3 bases are TGCGCCAGCAGCATGGGAGATAATGAAAAACTGTTTTTT.

V is TRBV5-1 and J is TRBJ1-5, with D hard to call. The V gene lost 0 bases and the J gene lost 0 bases, with 7 bases spanning the gap. Germline values: CDR1 SGHRS, CDR2 YFSETQ. CDR3 length: 15 amino acids. The CDR3 loop reads CASSLAGLSNQPQHF. The CDR3 DNA reads TGCGCCAGCAGCTTGGCCGGGCTTAGCAATCAGCCCCAGCATTTT. The whole variable domain, filled in from reference TRBV5-1 and TRBJ1-5, reads KAGVTQTPRYLIKTRGQQVTLSCSPISGHRSVSWYQQTPGQGLQFLFEYFSETQRNKGNFPGRFSGRQFSNSRSEMNVSTLELGDSALYLCASSLAGLSNQPQHFGDGTRLSIL.

This clone appeared once. The chain employs TRBV4-2 and TRBJ2-7; 9 nucleotides agree with TRBD1. The CDR3 is 12 amino acids. Germline CDR1 LGHNA, CDR2 YNFKEQ. V was clipped by 4 bases and J by 6 bases; unmatched bases: 1. In DNA form, the CDR3 reads TGTGCCAGCAGCCCGACAGGGGGCGAGCAGTACTTC. This gives the protein CASSPTGGEQYF.

This clone appeared once. This sequence joins TRBV30 and TRBJ1-2; 7 bases match TRBD1. Germline CDR1 GTSNPN, CDR2 SVGIG (reference sequence). There are 12 residues in the CDR3. J lost 8 bases, V lost 7 bases, and 10 bases had no gene match. CDR3 sequence (DNA): TGTGCCTCCCAGGGGGGGCTGGGAGGCTACACCTTC. Translating gives CASQGGLGGYTF.

The chain employs TRBV2 and TRBJ2-1; TRBD2 is a possible D gene (6 bases). The length of the CDR3 is 15 residues. CDR1 and CDR2 from the germline V gene are SNHLY and FYNNEI. V shed 1 base and J shed 3 bases, with 10 bases lying between them. The CDR3 sequence: CASSEGRDDYNEQFF. CDR3 DNA sequence: TGTGCCAGCAGTGAAGGGCGGGACGACTACAATGAGCAGTTCTTC.

This chain joins TRBV4-2 and TRBJ2-3; D is possibly TRBD1 (5 bases). Germline V gives CDR1 LGHNA, CDR2 YNFKEQ. V dropped 7 bases and J dropped 5 bases, with 7 bases sitting between them. The CDR3 spans 11 residues. The CDR3 loop reads CASTRGDTQYF. The CDR3 nucleotides are TGTGCCAGCACAAGGGGAGATACGCAGTATTTT.

V and J are TRBV4-2 and TRBJ1-5; D is ambiguous. Germline CDR1 LGHNA, CDR2 YNFKEQ. V was clipped by 0 bases and J by 6 bases, with 12 bases between them. This CDR3 region has 15 residues. The CDR3 DNA reads TGTGCCAGCAGCCAAGATAGACACTCTCTTCAGCCCCAGCATTTT. Translation: CASSQDRHSLQPQHF.

This chain joins TRBV30 and TRBJ1-5; D perhaps matches TRBD1 (5 bases). The CDR3 has 15 residues. V shed 2 bases and J shed 4 bases, with 15 bases lying between them. The germline gives CDR1 GTSNPN, CDR2 SVGIG (reference sequence). The CDR3 DNA follows: TGTGCCTGGAGTAAGGCCAGGGCAGGAAATCAGCCCCAGCATTTT. Translation: CAWSKARAGNQPQHF.

The CDR3 is CASSLQGYRGGEQYF. The CDR3 DNA sequence: TGCGCCAGCAGCTTACAAGGGTACAGGGGTGGCGAGCAGTACTTC. V is TRBV5-1 and J is TRBJ2-7; 7 nucleotides align to TRBD1. CDR1 and CDR2 from the germline V gene are SGHRS and YFSETQ. With V trimmed by 2 bases and J by 6 bases, 11 bases remained unmatched. This CDR3 is built from 15 residues.

V is TRBV21-1 and J is TRBJ1-5. TRBV21-1 is described as a pseudogene. CDR3 size: 11 residues. The CDR3: CASSKDQPQHF. CDR3 nucleotides: TGTGCCAGCAGCAAGGATCAGCCCCAGCATTTT.

In its sample, this clone was seen once. The chain has TRBV7-8 and TRBJ2-7; D ambiguous. Trimming took off 1 base at V and 5 bases at J, with 6 bases between the two ends. This CDR3 spans 12 amino acids. Per germline, CDR1 SGHVS and CDR2 FQNEAQ. The CDR3 nucleotides are TGTGCCAGCAGCTTAGATCGGGACGAGCAGTACTTC. Translation: CASSLDRDEQYF. Complete variable domain (other parts from reference TRBV7-8 and TRBJ2-7): GAGVSQSPRYKVAKRGQDVALRCDPISGHVSLFWYQQALGQGPEFLTYFQNEAQLDKSGLPSDRFFAERPEGSVSTLKIQRTQQEDSAVYLCASSLDRDEQYFGPGTRLTVT.

The chain joins TRBV5-6 to TRBJ2-7, with 7 bases lining up with TRBD2. The ends lost 4 bases at V and 1 base at J; junction bases unmatched: 5. Germline V gene lookup returns CDR1 SGHDT and CDR2 YYEEEE. There are 14 residues in the CDR3. DNA of the CDR3: TGTGCCAGCAGCCTGGGGGGGTCATCCTACGAGCAGTACTTC. As protein: CASSLGGSSYEQYF.

The CDR3, as DNA: TGTGCCAGTAGTATAACCCCAGGGGGAAGCTATGGCTACACCTTC. Protein sequence: CASSITPGGSYGYTF. V and J are TRBV19 and TRBJ1-2, with 7 bases that match TRBD1. The CDR3 loop spans 15 amino acids. Germline V CDR1 and CDR2: LNHDA, SQIVND (reference sequence). V was clipped by 2 bases and J by 4 bases; unmatched bases: 7.

The V and J genes are TRBV5-1 and TRBJ1-3; D is possibly TRBD1 (6 bases). Germline V gene data show CDR1 as SGHRS and CDR2 as YFSETQ. V shed 2 bases and J shed 3 bases, with 12 bases lying between them. The CDR3 runs 15 residues. The CDR3 coding sequence is TGCGCCAGCAGCTTCGGACAGACGTTTGGAAACACCATATATTTT. Amino acids: CASSFGQTFGNTIYF.

The V and J genes are TRBV5-1 and TRBJ1-4; the match to TRBD1 covers 8 bases. Trimming removed 0 bases from V and 8 bases from J; junction bases left unmatched: 6. Germline CDR1 is SGHRS and CDR2 is YFSETQ. The CDR3 is 15 residues long. CDR3: CASSLVGQGREKLFF. CDR3 bases: TGCGCCAGCAGCTTGGTAGGACAGGGTCGGGAAAAACTGTTTTTT. The full variable domain, its missing parts supplied by reference TRBV5-1 and TRBJ1-4, is KAGVTQTPRYLIKTRGQQVTLSCSPISGHRSVSWYQQTPGQGLQFLFEYFSETQRNKGNFPGRFSGRQFSNSRSEMNVSTLELGDSALYLCASSLVGQGREKLFFGSGTQLSVL.

The V gene is TRBV5-1, the J gene TRBJ1-1, with D tentatively TRBD1 (5 bases). The CDR3 covers 14 residues. Germline V lookup: CDR1 SGHRS, CDR2 YFSETQ. V lost 3 bases to trimming and J lost 1 base, with 10 bases between them. Here the CDR3 DNA reads TGCGCCAGCAGCTGGGGTGGGGGGAACACTGAAGCTTTCTTT. It codes for CASSWGGGNTEAFF.

This rearrangement joins TRBV5-8 to TRBJ1-5; D gene uncertain. Germline CDR1 is SGHTS and CDR2 is YDEGEE. The length of the CDR3 is 14 residues. V was pared by 0 bases and J by 6 bases, with 10 bases between. CDR3 DNA sequence: TGTGCCAGCAGCTTGGTTCGGGGAGGTCAGCCCCAGCATTTT. This codes for CASSLVRGGQPQHF.

V and J are TRBV5-6 and TRBJ2-7, with 8 bases matching TRBD2. CDR1 is SGHDT, CDR2 YYEEEE, per germline. The CDR3 loop spans 15 amino acids. J lost 2 bases, V lost 5 bases, and 9 bases had no gene match. Here the CDR3 DNA reads TGTGCCAGCAGTCCCCCGGGAGGGCAGCCCTACGAGCAGTACTTC. Its protein is CASSPPGGQPYEQYF.

This chain connects TRBV2 to TRBJ2-7, with TRBD2 identical over 7 bases. The CDR3 has 15 residues. Trimming took 2 bases from V and 2 from J; bases not matched to a gene: 6. CDR1 and CDR2 (germline): SNHLY, FYNNEI. CDR3 loop: CASSEMERGPYEQYF. The CDR3 bases are TGTGCCAGCAGTGAAATGGAGCGGGGACCCTACGAGCAGTACTTC.

The chain uses TRBV13 and TRBJ2-1; 9 nucleotides line up with TRBD2. Losses at the gene ends were 2 bases for V and 0 bases for J; bases not matched to a gene: 5. The CDR3 totals 17 residues. Per germline, CDR1 PRHDT and CDR2 FYEKMQ (reference sequence). CDR3 residues: CASSLYSGGLSYNEQFF. The CDR3 DNA reads TGTGCCAGCAGCTTATATAGCGGGGGCCTCTCCTACAATGAGCAGTTCTTC.

This chain connects TRBV30 to TRBJ2-7; TRBD1 matches 8 bases. V shed 4 bases, J shed 2 bases, and the junction held 10 bases outside the gene matches. This CDR3 comprises 15 residues. CDR1 and CDR2 (germline): GTSNPN, SVGIG (reference sequence). CDR3: CAWIRGRFPPYEQYF. For the CDR3, the DNA is TGTGCCTGGATCAGGGGGCGATTCCCCCCCTACGAGCAGTACTTC.

The chain joins TRBV9 to TRBJ2-5; D uncertain. Trimming left V 0 bases short and J 5 bases short, with 14 bases between. The CDR3 totals 15 residues. CDR1 is SGDLS and CDR2 is YYNGEE in the germline V gene. The CDR3 loop reads CASSVGVQVGETQYF. CDR3 coding DNA: TGTGCCAGCAGCGTAGGGGTGCAGGTCGGGGAGACCCAGTACTTC.